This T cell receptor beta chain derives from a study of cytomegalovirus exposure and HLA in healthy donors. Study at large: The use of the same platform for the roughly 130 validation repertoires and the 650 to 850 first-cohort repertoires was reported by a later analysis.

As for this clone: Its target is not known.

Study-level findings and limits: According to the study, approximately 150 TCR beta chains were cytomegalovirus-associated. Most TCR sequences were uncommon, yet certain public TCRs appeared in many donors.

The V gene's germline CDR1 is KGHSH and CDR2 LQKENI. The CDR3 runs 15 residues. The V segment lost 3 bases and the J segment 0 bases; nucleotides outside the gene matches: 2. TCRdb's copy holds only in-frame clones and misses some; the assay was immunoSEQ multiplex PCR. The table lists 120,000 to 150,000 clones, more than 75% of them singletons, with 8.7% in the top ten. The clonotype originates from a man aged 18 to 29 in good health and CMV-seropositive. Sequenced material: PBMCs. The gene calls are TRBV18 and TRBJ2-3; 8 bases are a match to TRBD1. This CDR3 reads CASSPWTGSTDTQYF. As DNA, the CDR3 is TGTGCCAGCTCACCTTGGACAGGGAGCACAGATACGCAGTATTTT.